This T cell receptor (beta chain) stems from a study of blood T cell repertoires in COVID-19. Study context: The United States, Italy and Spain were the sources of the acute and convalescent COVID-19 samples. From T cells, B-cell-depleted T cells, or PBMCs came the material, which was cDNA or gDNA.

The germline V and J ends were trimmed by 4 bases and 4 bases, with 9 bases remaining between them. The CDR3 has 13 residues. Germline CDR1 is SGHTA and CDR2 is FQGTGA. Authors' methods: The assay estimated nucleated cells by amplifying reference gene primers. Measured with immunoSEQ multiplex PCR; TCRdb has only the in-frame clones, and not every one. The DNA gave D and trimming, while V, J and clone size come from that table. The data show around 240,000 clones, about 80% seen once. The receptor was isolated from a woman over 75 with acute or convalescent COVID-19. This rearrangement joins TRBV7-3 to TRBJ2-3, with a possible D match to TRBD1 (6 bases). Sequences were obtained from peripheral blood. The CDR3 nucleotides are TGTGCCAGCAGCTCCTGGACAGCAGATACGCAGTATTTT. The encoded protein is CASSSWTADTQYF. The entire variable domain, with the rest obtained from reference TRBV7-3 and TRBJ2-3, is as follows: GAGVSQTPSNKVTEKGKYVELRCDPISGHTALYWYRQSLGQGPEFLIYFQGTGAADDSGLPNDRFFAVRPEGSVSTLKIQRTERGDSAVYLCASSSWTADTQYFGPGTRLTVL.